A single sample is the source of the 9 T cell receptor beta chains below, sequenced in a study of shared T cell receptors in the human thymus. TCRdb's copy holds only in-frame clones and misses some; the assay was immunoSEQ multiplex PCR. The sample shows more than 550,000 clones, 70% to 90% of them seen only once. This same sample was also taken into another study, of human thymus T cells.

The sequencing sample was made of thymocytes. Receptors were obtained from a girl under two years old with a congenital heart defect.

The chain joins TRBV6-1 to TRBJ2-7; D is undetermined. Trimming removed 6 bases at V and 0 bases at J, with 12 bases between. The CDR3 length is 14 residues. Germline loops: CDR1 MNHNS, CDR2 SASEGT. The CDR3: CASRSAWSSYEQYF. CDR3 DNA sequence: TGTGCCAGCAGGAGTGCTTGGAGCTCCTACGAGCAGTACTTC.

V is TRBV18 and J is TRBJ1-1; D is uncertain. CDR1 KGHSH and CDR2 LQKENI come from the germline V gene. V was shortened by 3 bases and J by 1 base, with 15 bases between the two germline ends. This CDR3 comprises 16 residues. CDR3 loop: CASSPHEMTPNTEAFF. In nucleotides, the CDR3 is TGTGCCAGCTCACCCCACGAAATGACACCGAACACTGAAGCTTTCTTT.

The V and J genes are TRBV7-8 and TRBJ2-7, with a possible D match to TRBD1 (6 bases). Germline-derived CDR1 and CDR2 are SGHVS and FQNEAQ. V was clipped by 5 bases and J by 0 bases, with 14 bases between them. This CDR3 contains 15 residues. CDR3: CASSRRQAISYEQYF. In nucleotides, the CDR3 is TGTGCCAGCAGCCGACGACAGGCAATCTCCTACGAGCAGTACTTC.

This chain connects TRBV28 to TRBJ1-2; D might be TRBD1 (5 bases). V shed 2 bases and J shed 5 bases, with 12 bases lying between them. In germline, CDR1 is MDHEN, CDR2 SYDVKM. There are 14 residues in the CDR3. CDR3 DNA: TGTGCCAGCAGTTTAAAGGGGCCCGATTATGGCTACACCTTC. Translating gives CASSLKGPDYGYTF.

This chain joins TRBV14 and TRBJ1-2; tentative D call: TRBD1 (6 bases). The CDR3 is made up of 14 amino acids. V gave up 6 bases and J gave up 3 bases, with 14 bases separating them. CDR1 and CDR2 from the germline V gene are SGHDN and FVKESK. Here the CDR3 reads CASSPDRRYYGYTF. The CDR3 nucleotides read TGTGCCAGCAGTCCTGACAGGAGGTACTATGGCTACACCTTC.

The rearrangement uses TRBV5-6 and TRBJ1-5; 9 bases are shared with TRBD1. This CDR3 contains 15 residues. J was trimmed by 5 bases and V by 1 base; bases with no gene match: 4. Germline-derived CDR1 and CDR2 are SGHDT and YYEEEE. The CDR3 protein is CASSLTGGADQPQHF. CDR3 coding DNA: TGTGCCAGCAGCTTGACAGGGGGCGCGGATCAGCCCCAGCATTTT.

The rearrangement links TRBV9 to TRBJ1-6, with 10 bases lining up with TRBD1. The V segment lost 3 bases and the J segment 8 bases; nucleotides outside the gene matches: 11. CDR1 SGDLS and CDR2 YYNGEE come from the germline V gene. This CDR3 contains 17 residues. This CDR3 is CASSARTGGGSDSPLHF. The CDR3 bases are TGTGCCAGCAGCGCACGGACAGGGGGAGGGAGTGATTCACCCCTCCACTTT.

This chain uses TRBV10-3 with TRBJ1-2; 7 bases agree with TRBD1. Germline values: CDR1 ENHRY, CDR2 SYGVKD. Trimming cost V 9 bases and J 4 bases; bases outside gene matches: 8. The CDR3 contains 13 residues. In nucleotides, the CDR3 is TGTGCCATGCAGACAGGGCCCTCCTATGGCTACACCTTC. Protein product: CAMQTGPSYGYTF.

This clone was detected a few times. The J gene is TRBJ2-7, the V gene TRBV14; 11 bases align to TRBD2. Germline CDR1 reads SGHDN; CDR2 reads FVKESK. V lost 4 bases to trimming and J lost 3 bases; unmatched junction nucleotides: 17. This CDR3 has 19 residues. CDR3 sequence (DNA): TGTGCCAGCAGCCCCCTAGGCCTAGCGGGGGGTCTAGGGAACTACGAGCAGTACTTC. Translated: CASSPLGLAGGLGNYEQYF. Together with reference TRBV14 and TRBJ2-7, the CDR3 gives the full variable domain: EAGVTQFPSHSVIEKGQTVTLRCDPISGHDNLYWYRRVMGKEIKFLLHFVKESKQDESGMPNNRFLAERTGGTYSTLKVQPAELEDSGVYFCASSPLGLAGGLGNYEQYFGPGTRLTVT.